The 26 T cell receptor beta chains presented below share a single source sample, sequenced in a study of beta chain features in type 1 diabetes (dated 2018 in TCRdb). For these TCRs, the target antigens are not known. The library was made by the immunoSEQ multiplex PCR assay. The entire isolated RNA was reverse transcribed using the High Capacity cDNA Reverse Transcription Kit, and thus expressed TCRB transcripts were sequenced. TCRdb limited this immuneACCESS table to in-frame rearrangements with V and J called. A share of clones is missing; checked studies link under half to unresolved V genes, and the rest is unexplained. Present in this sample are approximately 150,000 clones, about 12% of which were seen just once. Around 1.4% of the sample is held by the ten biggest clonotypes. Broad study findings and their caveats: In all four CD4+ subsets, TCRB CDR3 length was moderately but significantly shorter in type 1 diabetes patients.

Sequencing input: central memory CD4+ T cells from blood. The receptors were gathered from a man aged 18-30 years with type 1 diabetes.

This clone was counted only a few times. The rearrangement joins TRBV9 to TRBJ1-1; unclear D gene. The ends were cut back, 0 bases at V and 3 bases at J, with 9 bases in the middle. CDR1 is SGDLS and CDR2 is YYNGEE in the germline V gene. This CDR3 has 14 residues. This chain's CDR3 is CASSVVIHHTEAFF. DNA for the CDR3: TGTGCCAGCAGCGTAGTTATCCATCACACTGAAGCTTTCTTT.

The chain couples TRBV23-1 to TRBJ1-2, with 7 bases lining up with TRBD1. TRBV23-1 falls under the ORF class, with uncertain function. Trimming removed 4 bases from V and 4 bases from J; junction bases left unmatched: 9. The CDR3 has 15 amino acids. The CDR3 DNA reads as TGCGCCAGCAGTCCGCCGCCGGGACAGTCCTATGGCTACACCTTC. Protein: CASSPPPGQSYGYTF.

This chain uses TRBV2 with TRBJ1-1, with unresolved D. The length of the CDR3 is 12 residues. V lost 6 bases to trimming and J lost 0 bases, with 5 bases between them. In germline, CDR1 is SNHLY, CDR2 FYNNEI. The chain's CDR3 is CASSLMNTEAFF. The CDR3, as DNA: TGTGCCAGCAGCCTAATGAACACTGAAGCTTTCTTT.

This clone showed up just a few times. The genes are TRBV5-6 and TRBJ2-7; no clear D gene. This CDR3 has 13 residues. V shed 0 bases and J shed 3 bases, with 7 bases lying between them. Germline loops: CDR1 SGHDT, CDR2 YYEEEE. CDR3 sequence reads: CASSLVASYEQYF. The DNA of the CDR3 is TGTGCCAGCAGCTTGGTTGCCAGCTACGAGCAGTACTTC.

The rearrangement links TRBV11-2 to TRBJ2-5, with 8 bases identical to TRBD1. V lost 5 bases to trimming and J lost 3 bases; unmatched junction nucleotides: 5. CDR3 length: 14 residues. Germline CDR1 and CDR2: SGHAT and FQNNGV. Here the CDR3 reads CASSIGQGEETQYF. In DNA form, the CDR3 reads TGTGCCAGCAGCATCGGACAGGGCGAAGAGACCCAGTACTTC.

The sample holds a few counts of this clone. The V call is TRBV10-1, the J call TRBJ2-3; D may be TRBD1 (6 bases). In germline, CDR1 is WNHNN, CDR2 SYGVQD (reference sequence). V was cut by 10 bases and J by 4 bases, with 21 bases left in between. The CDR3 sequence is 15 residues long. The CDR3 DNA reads TGCGCCACCTCCAGGACCTTAGGGGGTGCAGATACGCAGTATTTT. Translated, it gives CATSRTLGGADTQYF.

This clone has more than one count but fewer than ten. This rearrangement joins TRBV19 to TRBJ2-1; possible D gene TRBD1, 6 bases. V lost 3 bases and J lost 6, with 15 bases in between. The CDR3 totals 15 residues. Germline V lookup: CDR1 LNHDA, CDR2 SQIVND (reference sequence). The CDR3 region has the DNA TGTGCCAGTAGTATTTCAGGACAGAGATCCAATGAGCAGTTCTTC. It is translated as CASSISGQRSNEQFF.

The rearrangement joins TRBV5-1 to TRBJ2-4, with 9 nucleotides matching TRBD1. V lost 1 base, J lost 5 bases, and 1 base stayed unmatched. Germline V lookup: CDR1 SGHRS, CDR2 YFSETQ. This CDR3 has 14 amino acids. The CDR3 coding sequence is TGCGCCAGCAGCTTGACAGGGGGCGAAAACATTCAGTACTTC. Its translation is CASSLTGGENIQYF. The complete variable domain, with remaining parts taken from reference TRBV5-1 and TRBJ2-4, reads KAGVTQTPRYLIKTRGQQVTLSCSPISGHRSVSWYQQTPGQGLQFLFEYFSETQRNKGNFPGRFSGRQFSNSRSEMNVSTLELGDSALYLCASSLTGGENIQYFGAGTRLSVL.

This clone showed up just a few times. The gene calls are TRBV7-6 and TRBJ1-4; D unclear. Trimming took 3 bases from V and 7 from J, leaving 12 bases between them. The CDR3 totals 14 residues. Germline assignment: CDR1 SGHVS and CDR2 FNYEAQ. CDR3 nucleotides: TGTGCCAGCAGCTTTGGGGATGGAGGTGAAAAACTGTTTTTT. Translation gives CASSFGDGGEKLFF.

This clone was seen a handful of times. In nucleotides, the CDR3 is TGTGCCAGCAGCTTAATCAGGGATCCCACTGAAGCTTTCTTT. It translates to CASSLIRDPTEAFF. J is TRBJ1-1 and V is TRBV7-2; a possible D gene is TRBD1 (5 bases). This CDR3 is built from 14 residues. The V gene's germline CDR1 is SGHTA and CDR2 FQGNSA. V shed 2 bases and J shed 4 bases, with 11 bases lying between them.

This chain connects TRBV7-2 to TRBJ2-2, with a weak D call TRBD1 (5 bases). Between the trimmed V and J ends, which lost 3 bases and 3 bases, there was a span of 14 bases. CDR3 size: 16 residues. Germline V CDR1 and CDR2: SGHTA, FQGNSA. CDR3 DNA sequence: TGTGCCAGCAGCTTGGCCCAGGGTACGGACACCGGGGAGCTGTTTTTT. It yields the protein CASSLAQGTDTGELFF.

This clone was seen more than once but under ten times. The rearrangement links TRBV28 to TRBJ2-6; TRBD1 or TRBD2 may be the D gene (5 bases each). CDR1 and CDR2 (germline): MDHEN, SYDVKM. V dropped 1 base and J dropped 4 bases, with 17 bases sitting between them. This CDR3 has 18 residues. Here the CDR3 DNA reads TGTGCCAGCAGTTTATCCTCAGCCGGGACGTCCGGGGCCAACGTCCTGACTTTC. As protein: CASSLSSAGTSGANVLTF.

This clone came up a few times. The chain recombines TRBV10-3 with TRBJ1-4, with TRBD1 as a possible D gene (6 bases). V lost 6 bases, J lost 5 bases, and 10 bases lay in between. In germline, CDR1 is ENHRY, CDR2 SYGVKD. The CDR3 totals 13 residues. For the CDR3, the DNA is TGTGCCATCAGGGACAGCCAAAATGAAAAACTGTTTTTT. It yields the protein CAIRDSQNEKLFF.

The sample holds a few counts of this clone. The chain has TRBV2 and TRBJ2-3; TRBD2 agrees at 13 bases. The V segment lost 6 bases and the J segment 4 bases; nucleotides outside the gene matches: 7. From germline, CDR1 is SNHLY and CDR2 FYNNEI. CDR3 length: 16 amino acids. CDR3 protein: CASSRTSGGPADTQYF. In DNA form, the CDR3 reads TGTGCCAGCAGCAGGACTAGCGGGGGCCCGGCAGATACGCAGTATTTT.

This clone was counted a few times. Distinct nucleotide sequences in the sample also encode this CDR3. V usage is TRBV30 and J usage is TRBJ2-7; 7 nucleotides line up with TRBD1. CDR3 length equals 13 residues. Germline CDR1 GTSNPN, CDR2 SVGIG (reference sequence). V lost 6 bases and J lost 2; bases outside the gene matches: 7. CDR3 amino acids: CACTVGQPYEQYF. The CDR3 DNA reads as TGTGCCTGTACCGTGGGACAGCCCTACGAGCAGTACTTC.

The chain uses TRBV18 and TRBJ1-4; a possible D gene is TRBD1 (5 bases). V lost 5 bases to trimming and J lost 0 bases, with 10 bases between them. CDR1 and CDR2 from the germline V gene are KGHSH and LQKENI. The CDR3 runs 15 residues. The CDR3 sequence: CASSTTVTTNEKLFF. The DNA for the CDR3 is TGTGCCAGCTCAACGACAGTTACAACTAATGAAAAACTGTTTTTT.

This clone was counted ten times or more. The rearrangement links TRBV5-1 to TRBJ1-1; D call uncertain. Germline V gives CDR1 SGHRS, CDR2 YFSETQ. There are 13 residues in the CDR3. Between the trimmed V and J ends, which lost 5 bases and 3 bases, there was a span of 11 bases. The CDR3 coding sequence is TGCGCCAGCAGAGGCGGTACCCACACTGAAGCTTTCTTT. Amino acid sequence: CASRGGTHTEAFF.

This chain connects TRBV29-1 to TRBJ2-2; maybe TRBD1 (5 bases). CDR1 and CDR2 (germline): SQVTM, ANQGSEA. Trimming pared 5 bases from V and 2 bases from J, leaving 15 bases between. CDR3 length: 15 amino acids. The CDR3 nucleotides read TGCAGCGTTAAACCCTTTGACAGTAACACCGGGGAGCTGTTTTTT. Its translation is CSVKPFDSNTGELFF.

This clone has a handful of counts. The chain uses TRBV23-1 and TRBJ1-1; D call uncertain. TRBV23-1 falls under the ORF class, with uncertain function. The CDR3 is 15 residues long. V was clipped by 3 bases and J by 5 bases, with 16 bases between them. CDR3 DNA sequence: TGCGCCAGCAGTCAGGCACAAAAATATGGGACTGAAGCTTTCTTT. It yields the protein CASSQAQKYGTEAFF.

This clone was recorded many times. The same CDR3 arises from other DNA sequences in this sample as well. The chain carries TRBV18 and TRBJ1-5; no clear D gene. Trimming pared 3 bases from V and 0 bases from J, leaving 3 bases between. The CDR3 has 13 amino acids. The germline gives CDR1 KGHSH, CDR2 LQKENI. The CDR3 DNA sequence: TGTGCCAGCTCACCCAGTAGCAATCAGCCCCAGCATTTT. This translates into CASSPSSNQPQHF. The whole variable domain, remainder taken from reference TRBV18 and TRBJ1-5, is NAGVMQNPRHLVRRRGQEARLRCSPMKGHSHVYWYRQLPEEGLKFMVYLQKENIIDESGMPKERFSAEFPKEGPSILRIQQVVRGDSAAYFCASSPSSNQPQHFGDGTRLSIL.

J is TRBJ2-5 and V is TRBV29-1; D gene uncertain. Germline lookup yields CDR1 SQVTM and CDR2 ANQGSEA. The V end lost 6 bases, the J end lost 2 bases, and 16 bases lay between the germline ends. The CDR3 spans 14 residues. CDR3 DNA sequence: TGCAGCGTAACCTCCCCGACACTTCAAGAGACCCAGTACTTC. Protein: CSVTSPTLQETQYF.

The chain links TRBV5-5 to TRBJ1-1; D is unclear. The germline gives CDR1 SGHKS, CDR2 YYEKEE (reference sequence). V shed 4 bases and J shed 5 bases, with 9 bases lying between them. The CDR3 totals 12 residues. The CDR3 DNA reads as TGTGCCAGCAGCGCGAAGAGAACTGAAGCTTTCTTT. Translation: CASSAKRTEAFF.

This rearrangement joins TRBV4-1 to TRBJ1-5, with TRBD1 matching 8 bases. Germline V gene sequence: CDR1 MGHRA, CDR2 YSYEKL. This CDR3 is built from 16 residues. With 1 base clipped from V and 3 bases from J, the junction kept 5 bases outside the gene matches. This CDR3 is CASSQGQGPINQPQHF. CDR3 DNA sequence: TGCGCCAGCAGCCAAGGACAGGGGCCGATCAATCAGCCCCAGCATTTT.

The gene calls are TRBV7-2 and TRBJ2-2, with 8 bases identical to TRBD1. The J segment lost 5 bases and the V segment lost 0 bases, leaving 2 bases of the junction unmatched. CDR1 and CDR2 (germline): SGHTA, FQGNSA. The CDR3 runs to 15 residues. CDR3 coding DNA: TGTGCCAGCAGCTTAGCGTACAGGGGGACCGGGGAGCTGTTTTTT. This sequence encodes CASSLAYRGTGELFF. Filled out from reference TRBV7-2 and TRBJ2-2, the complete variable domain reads GAGVSQSPSNKVTEKGKDVELRCDPISGHTALYWYRQSLGQGLEFLIYFQGNSAPDKSGLPSDRFSAERTGGSVSTLTIQRTQQEDSAVYLCASSLAYRGTGELFFGEGSRLTVL.

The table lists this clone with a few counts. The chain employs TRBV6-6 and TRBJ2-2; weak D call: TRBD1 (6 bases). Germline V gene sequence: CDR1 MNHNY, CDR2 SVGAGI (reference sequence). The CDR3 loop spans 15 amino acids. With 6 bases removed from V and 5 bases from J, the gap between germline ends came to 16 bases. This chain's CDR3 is CASSSLGARTGELFF. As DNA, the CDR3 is TGTGCCAGCAGCTCACTGGGGGCCCGAACCGGGGAGCTGTTTTTT.

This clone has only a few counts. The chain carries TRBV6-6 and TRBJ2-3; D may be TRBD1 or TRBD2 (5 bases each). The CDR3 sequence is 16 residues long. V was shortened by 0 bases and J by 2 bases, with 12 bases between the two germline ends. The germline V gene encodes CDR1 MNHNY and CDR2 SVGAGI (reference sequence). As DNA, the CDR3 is TGTGCCAGCAGTTACTCCTCCGGGACGGTCACAGATACGCAGTATTTT. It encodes CASSYSSGTVTDTQYF.